This record covers a single TCR beta chain. V lost 2 bases and J lost 8, with 6 bases in between. The CDR3 has 11 amino acids. Germline V gives CDR1 MNHEY, CDR2 SVGAGI. How the authors handled the data: Scientists estimated how many nucleated cells there were by amplifying reference gene primers. The repertoire was sequenced with immunoSEQ multiplex PCR; TCRdb's copy has only in-frame clones and lacks some. The DNA gave D and trimming, while V, J and clone size come from that table. Of just under 150,000 clones listed, more than 80% are singletons. The data were taken from a study of blood T cell repertoires in COVID-19. Across the study: Samples of COVID-19 (acute and convalescent) were obtained from the United States, Italy and Spain. The analysed material was cDNA or gDNA that came from T cells, B-cell-depleted T cells, or PBMCs.

The rearrangement joins TRBV6-5 to TRBJ2-5; D is perhaps TRBD1 (5 bases). Sequenced input: peripheral blood. The TCR sequence derives from a human donor in a cohort sampled during active COVID-19. The chain's CDR3 is CASSYRGTQYF. CDR3 sequence (DNA): TGTGCCAGCAGTTACAGGGGAACCCAGTACTTC.